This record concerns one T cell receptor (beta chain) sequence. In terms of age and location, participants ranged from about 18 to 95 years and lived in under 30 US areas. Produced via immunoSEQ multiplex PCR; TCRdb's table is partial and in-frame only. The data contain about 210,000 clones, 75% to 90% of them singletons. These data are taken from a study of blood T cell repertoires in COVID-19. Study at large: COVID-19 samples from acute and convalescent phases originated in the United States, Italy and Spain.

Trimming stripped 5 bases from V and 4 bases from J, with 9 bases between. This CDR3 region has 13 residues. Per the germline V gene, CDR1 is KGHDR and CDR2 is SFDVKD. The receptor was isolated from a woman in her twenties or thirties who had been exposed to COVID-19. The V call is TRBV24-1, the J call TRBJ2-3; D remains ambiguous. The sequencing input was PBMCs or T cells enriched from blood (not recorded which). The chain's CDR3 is CATSAQVPDTQYF. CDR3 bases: TGTGCCACCAGTGCGCAGGTCCCAGATACGCAGTATTTT.